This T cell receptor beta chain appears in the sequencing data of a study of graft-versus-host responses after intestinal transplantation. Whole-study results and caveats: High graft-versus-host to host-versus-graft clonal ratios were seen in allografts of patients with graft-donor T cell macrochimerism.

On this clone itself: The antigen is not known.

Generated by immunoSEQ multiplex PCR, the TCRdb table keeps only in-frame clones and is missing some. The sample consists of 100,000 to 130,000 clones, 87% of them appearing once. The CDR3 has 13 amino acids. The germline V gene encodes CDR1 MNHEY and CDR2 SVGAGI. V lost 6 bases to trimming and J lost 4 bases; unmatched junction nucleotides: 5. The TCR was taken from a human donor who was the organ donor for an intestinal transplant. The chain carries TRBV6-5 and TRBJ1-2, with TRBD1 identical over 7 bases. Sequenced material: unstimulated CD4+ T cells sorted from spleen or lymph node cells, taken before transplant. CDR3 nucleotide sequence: TGTGCCAGCAGCACGGGACAGCTCTATGGCTACACCTTC. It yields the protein CASSTGQLYGYTF.